Shown below are 23 T cell receptor beta chains from a single sample sequenced in a study of blood T cell repertoires in COVID-19. TCRdb keeps only in-frame clones here, not all; method: immunoSEQ multiplex PCR. The profile covers about 220,000 clones, with around 88% appearing a single time and around 15% taken by the ten largest. Sequencing was performed on PBMCs or T cells enriched from blood (not recorded which). These receptors were taken from a woman in her fifties or sixties with acute COVID-19.

This chain connects TRBV7-8 to TRBJ2-1, with 9 bases lining up with TRBD2. This CDR3 has 15 amino acids. The V gene end was trimmed by 1 base and the J gene end by 5 bases; junction bases not matched to a gene: 3. The germline V gene encodes CDR1 SGHVS and CDR2 FQNEAQ. The CDR3 region has the DNA TGTGCCAGCAGCTTAGAAGCGGGAGGCCACAATGAGCAGTTCTTC. Translated, it gives CASSLEAGGHNEQFF.

The CDR3 protein is CASSTSGGSYNEQFF. CDR3 sequence (DNA): TGTGCCAGCAGCACTAGCGGGGGGTCCTACAATGAGCAGTTCTTC. The chain combines TRBV6-2 or TRBV6-3 with TRBJ2-1, with TRBD2 matching 12 bases. V lost 6 bases, J lost 1 base, and 1 base stayed unmatched. Germline V gene data show CDR1 as MNHEY and CDR2 as SVGEGT. The CDR3 spans 15 residues.

This clone has a single count. The V gene is TRBV28, the J gene TRBJ2-7; 14 nucleotides align to TRBD2. V lost 5 bases and J lost 4; bases outside the gene matches: 7. The CDR3 is made up of 16 amino acids. Germline loops: CDR1 MDHEN, CDR2 SYDVKM. CDR3 sequence: CASSLSGTSGSYEQYF. CDR3 nucleotide sequence: TGTGCCAGCAGTCTCTCCGGGACTAGCGGGAGTTACGAGCAGTACTTC.

The V and J genes are TRBV10-3 and TRBJ2-7, with 7 nucleotides matching TRBD2. CDR1 and CDR2 from the germline V gene are ENHRY and SYGVKD. The trim removed 4 bases at V and 2 bases at J, leaving 5 bases unmatched. This CDR3 comprises 14 residues. This CDR3 is CAISGREGPYEQYF. CDR3 coding DNA: TGTGCCATCAGTGGGAGGGAGGGCCCCTACGAGCAGTACTTC.

The chain combines TRBV28 with TRBJ1-6, with D perhaps matching TRBD1 (5 bases). Trimming cost V 2 bases and J 7 bases, with 12 bases left between them. The germline CDR1 and CDR2 sequences are MDHEN and SYDVKM. The CDR3 consists of 15 residues. CDR3 amino acids: CASSLPRTSNSPLHF. The DNA of the CDR3 is TGTGCCAGCAGTTTACCGCGGACATCAAATTCACCCCTCCACTTT.

The chain uses TRBV29-1 and TRBJ1-1; 7 bases are shared with TRBD1. From germline, CDR1 is SQVTM and CDR2 ANQGSEA. The CDR3 is made up of 14 amino acids. The V and J ends lost 3 bases and 0 bases, in that order; junction bases with no gene match: 4. The chain's CDR3 is CSVEGGTVNTEAFF. The CDR3 DNA follows: TGCAGCGTTGAGGGCGGGACAGTGAACACTGAAGCTTTCTTT.

The genes are TRBV7-9 and TRBJ2-2, with 10 bases fitting TRBD1. J lost 6 bases, V lost 3 bases, and 4 bases had no gene match. The length of the CDR3 is 15 residues. In germline, CDR1 is SEHNR, CDR2 FQNEAQ (reference sequence). The CDR3 region has the DNA TGTGCCAGCAGCTTCGGGACAGGGGATGCCGGGGAGCTGTTTTTT. Translating gives CASSFGTGDAGELFF.

This sequence joins TRBV27 and TRBJ2-7; weak D call: TRBD1 (7 bases). V lost 4 bases and J 4 bases, leaving 20 bases between the germline ends. The germline V gene encodes CDR1 MNHEY and CDR2 SMNVEV (reference sequence). CDR3 length: 16 amino acids. The CDR3 loop is CASSSHSRGEKYEQYF. CDR3 bases: TGTGCCAGCAGTTCCCACAGCAGGGGGGAAAAATACGAGCAGTACTTC.

The V gene is TRBV28, the J gene TRBJ1-2, with D unclear. V lost 5 bases and J lost 0, with 10 bases in between. This CDR3 contains 14 residues. Germline V lookup: CDR1 MDHEN, CDR2 SYDVKM. CDR3 DNA sequence: TGTGCCAGCAGTCAGGTTTCAGCTAACTATGGCTACACCTTC. Its translation is CASSQVSANYGYTF.

The V gene is TRBV7-2, the J gene TRBJ1-1, with D possibly being TRBD1 (5 bases). V lost 2 bases and J 0 bases, leaving 7 bases between the germline ends. CDR1 and CDR2 from the germline V gene are SGHTA and FQGNSA. This CDR3 is built from 14 residues. The CDR3 reads CASSLTGVNTEAFF. The CDR3 nucleotides read TGTGCCAGCAGCTTAACAGGCGTGAACACTGAAGCTTTCTTT.

The DNA of the CDR3 is TGTGCCAGCAGCCCAGGCCCCGGCGCCGAGCAGTACTTC. Translating it yields CASSPGPGAEQYF. This rearrangement joins TRBV7-9 to TRBJ2-7; no clear D gene. Per germline, CDR1 SEHNR and CDR2 FQNEAQ (reference sequence). CDR3 length: 13 amino acids. V lost 5 bases, J lost 6 bases, and 14 bases lay in between. The full variable domain, rest sourced from reference TRBV7-9 and TRBJ2-7, is DTGVSQNPRHKITKRGQNVTFRCDPISEHNRLYWYRQTLGQGPEFLTYFQNEAQLEKSRLLSDRFSAERPKGSFSTLEIQRTEQGDSAMYLCASSPGPGAEQYFGPGTRLTVT.

V gene TRBV27 combines with J gene TRBJ1-1; D not certain. CDR1 and CDR2 from the germline V gene are MNHEY and SMNVEV (reference sequence). The V gene lost 0 bases and the J gene lost 2 bases, with 4 bases spanning the gap. The CDR3 runs to 13 residues. The CDR3 DNA reads TGTGCCAGCAGTTTATCCGTAAACACTGAAGCTTTCTTT. Protein product: CASSLSVNTEAFF.

In this sample, this clone turned up a few times. The chain is built from TRBV19 and TRBJ1-5; weak D call: TRBD1 (5 bases). V shed 7 bases and J shed 3 bases, with 16 bases lying between them. There are 15 residues in the CDR3. Germline loops: CDR1 LNHDA, CDR2 SQIVND (reference sequence). CDR3 DNA: TGTGCCAGTAACCCCCCTCCGGGACTCAATCAGCCCCAGCATTTT. It translates to CASNPPPGLNQPQHF.

A word on this clone: The sample contains more than one DNA sequence encoding this CDR3. J is TRBJ2-7 and V is TRBV10-2, with 12 bases identical to TRBD2. The V and J ends lost 8 bases and 2 bases, in that order; junction bases with no gene match: 1. CDR1 and CDR2 from the germline V gene are WSHSY and SAAADI. This CDR3 contains 13 residues. CDR3 in DNA: TGCGCCAGCCGGACTAGCGGGACCTACGAGCAGTACTTC. It translates to CASRTSGTYEQYF.

The chain recombines TRBV7-8 with TRBJ2-3; D unclear. Germline V gives CDR1 SGHVS, CDR2 FQNEAQ. The ends were cut back, 1 base at V and 0 bases at J, with 8 bases in the middle. This CDR3 spans 15 amino acids. CDR3 in DNA: TGTGCCAGCAGCTTAGTAGTCTCTAGCACAGATACGCAGTATTTT. This gives the protein CASSLVVSSTDTQYF.

The CDR3 protein is CASSTGLQPQHF. CDR3 nucleotides: TGTGCCAGCTCGACAGGCCTTCAGCCCCAGCATTTT. The chain carries TRBV28 and TRBJ1-5; perhaps TRBD1 as D (6 bases). The germline V gene encodes CDR1 MDHEN and CDR2 SYDVKM. V was clipped by 8 bases and J by 6 bases, with 11 bases between them. The CDR3 loop spans 12 amino acids.

The chain has TRBV11-3 and TRBJ1-1; a weak D match, TRBD1 (5 bases). The CDR3 totals 13 residues. Germline V gives CDR1 SGHNT, CDR2 YENEEA. V lost 0 bases, J lost 7 bases, and 9 bases lay in between. The DNA of the CDR3 is TGTGCCAGCAGCTTAGACCGGACAAGTGAAGCTTTCTTT. Residues: CASSLDRTSEAFF.

The rearrangement joins TRBV28 to TRBJ1-6, with 9 bases fitting TRBD1. From germline, CDR1 is MDHEN and CDR2 SYDVKM. The CDR3 is 14 residues long. The V and J ends lost 7 bases and 6 bases, in that order; junction bases with no gene match: 4. CDR3 sequence reads: CASTAGQGNSPLHF. The DNA for the CDR3 is TGTGCCAGCACCGCGGGACAGGGTAATTCACCCCTCCACTTT.

The rearrangement joins TRBV7-6 to TRBJ2-1; 7 bases match TRBD1. The CDR3 consists of 14 residues. The germline V gene encodes CDR1 SGHVS and CDR2 FNYEAQ. With V trimmed by 5 bases and J by 10 bases, 11 bases remained unmatched. The CDR3 loop reads CASSTRQGGGEQFF. CDR3 nucleotides: TGTGCCAGCAGCACCCGACAGGGCGGCGGGGAGCAGTTCTTC.

V gene TRBV12-3 or TRBV12-4 combines with J gene TRBJ1-2, with 7 bases lining up with TRBD1. This CDR3 is built from 13 residues. Trimming cost V 4 bases and J 7 bases; bases outside gene matches: 6. The CDR3 region has the DNA TGTGCCAGCAGTTATCGACAGGGCGGTGGCTACACCTTC. Protein sequence: CASSYRQGGGYTF.

The V and J genes are TRBV7-2 and TRBJ2-7; 9 bases line up with TRBD1. Germline V gene sequence: CDR1 SGHTA, CDR2 FQGNSA. The CDR3 runs to 15 residues. V shed 2 bases and J 1 base; nucleotides not matched to a gene: 3. CDR3 residues: CASSLFGTGSYEQYF. In DNA form, the CDR3 reads TGTGCCAGCAGCTTATTCGGGACAGGGTCCTACGAGCAGTACTTC.

The CDR3 region has the DNA TGTGCCAGCAGCTTACAGGGTATTGGGACCCAGTACTTC. Protein sequence: CASSLQGIGTQYF. The chain recombines TRBV7-2 with TRBJ2-5, with D perhaps matching TRBD1 (5 bases). Germline V gene lookup returns CDR1 SGHTA and CDR2 FQGNSA. Trimming took off 2 bases at V and 7 bases at J, with 11 bases between the two ends. The CDR3 sequence is 13 residues long.

This chain joins TRBV28 and TRBJ2-7, with 10 bases that match TRBD2. CDR3 size: 14 residues. The V gene's germline CDR1 is MDHEN and CDR2 SYDVKM. DNA of the CDR3: TGTGCGAGCCTACGGGCTAGCGGGAGTAGGGAGCAGTACTTC. It yields the protein CASLRASGSREQYF.